This T cell receptor beta chain stems from a study of long-term antiretroviral therapy in people with HIV. Study-level information: There is a gap of about a decade between the earliest samples and the later 2015 immediate-ART recommendation.

An immunoSEQ assay, version v3.0, was performed at survey level. Profiling relied on immunoSEQ multiplex PCR, and the TCRdb table lists in-frame clones only, not all of them. The sample comprises around 29,000 clones, 80% of which are singletons, and roughly 7.3% rests with the top ten. The J segment lost 10 bases and the V segment lost 1 base, leaving 3 bases of the junction unmatched. CDR3 length equals 13 residues. Germline V gives CDR1 LGHNA, CDR2 YSLEER. The source of this sequence is a man aged 35-49 years with HIV. The genes are TRBV4-3 and TRBJ2-1, with 8 bases aligning to TRBD2. The source was unsorted PBMCs, collected 0.3 years after starting antiretroviral therapy. The CDR3 protein is CASSQVPGGEQFF. For the CDR3, the DNA is TGCGCCAGCAGCCAAGTTCCGGGGGGGGAGCAGTTCTTC.